Presented here are 21 T cell receptor beta chains from one specimen sequenced in a study of blood T cell repertoires in COVID-19. Method: immunoSEQ multiplex PCR; TCRdb's copy keeps in-frame clones and lacks some. The table shows about 170,000 clones, with about 88% occurring only once. Sequencing was carried out using peripheral blood. Receptor source: an elderly woman in a cohort sampled during active or convalescent COVID-19.

On this clone itself: At one end, the junction sequence differs from germline, possibly due to a read error. The rearrangement joins TRBV27 to TRBJ1-5; D is undetermined. Germline-derived CDR1 and CDR2 are MNHEY and SMNVEV (reference sequence). There are 14 residues in the CDR3. The CDR3: CASSSDYSNRPQHF. Written as DNA, the CDR3 is TGTGCCAGCAGTTCCGATTATAGCAATCGGCCCCAGCATTTT.

The V call is TRBV6-4, the J call TRBJ2-1; D not resolved. V was trimmed by 3 bases and J by 4 bases, leaving 13 bases between them. The CDR3 is 15 amino acids. CDR1 is MRHNA and CDR2 is SNTAGT in the germline V gene. The CDR3 region has the DNA TGTGCCAGCAGTGAGAGCCCCGGGTCTTACAATGAGCAGTTCTTC. Amino acid sequence: CASSESPGSYNEQFF.

The chain recombines TRBV4-1 with TRBJ1-1; D is possibly TRBD1 (5 bases). There are 15 residues in the CDR3. In germline, CDR1 is MGHRA, CDR2 YSYEKL. The germline V and J ends were trimmed by 2 bases and 5 bases, with 15 bases remaining between them. CDR3 in DNA: TGCGCCAGCAGCCAATTGGAGGGGCTTGGGACTGAAGCTTTCTTT. Amino acids: CASSQLEGLGTEAFF.

This chain connects TRBV29-1 to TRBJ1-1; no clear D gene. CDR3 size: 13 residues. V was cut by 5 bases and J by 5 bases, with 15 bases left in between. The germline V gene encodes CDR1 SQVTM and CDR2 ANQGSEA. CDR3 nucleotide sequence: TGCAGCGTTTATCGGGGAAGGGAGACTGAAGCTTTCTTT. Encoded protein: CSVYRGRETEAFF.

The chain uses TRBV5-1 and TRBJ1-1, with TRBD1 matching over 9 bases. CDR1 is SGHRS and CDR2 is YFSETQ in the germline V gene. J gave up 3 bases and V 4 bases, and 7 bases lay outside the gene matches. The CDR3 consists of 15 residues. The CDR3 here is CASSPTGGRDTEAFF. The CDR3 DNA reads as TGCGCCAGCAGCCCTACAGGGGGCAGGGACACTGAAGCTTTCTTT.

J is TRBJ2-5 and V is TRBV30, with 12 positions matching TRBD2. The CDR3 totals 14 residues. The germline gives CDR1 GTSNPN, CDR2 SVGIG (reference sequence). V was clipped by 1 base and J by 5 bases; unmatched bases: 2. The CDR3 protein is CAWSGTSGGETQYF. DNA for the CDR3: TGTGCCTGGAGTGGAACTAGCGGGGGGGAGACCCAGTACTTC. The full variable domain, rest sourced from reference TRBV30 and TRBJ2-5, is SQTIHQWPATLVQPVGSPLSLECTVEGTSNPNLYWYRQAAGRGLQLLFYSVGIGQISSEVPQNLSASRPQDRQFILSSKKLLLSDSGFYLCAWSGTSGGETQYFGPGTRLLVL.

This clone has just one count. The V gene is TRBV5-4, the J gene TRBJ2-7; TRBD1 aligns across 9 bases. Germline V lookup: CDR1 SGHNT, CDR2 YYREEE (reference sequence). Trimming removed 4 bases from V and 3 bases from J; junction bases left unmatched: 5. This CDR3 spans 14 amino acids. CDR3 sequence reads: CASSIPGQGYEQYF. The CDR3 coding sequence is TGTGCCAGCAGCATACCGGGACAGGGCTACGAGCAGTACTTC.

DNA of the CDR3: TGTGCCACCCAGGTGGGGACAGGGCTTTACGAGCAGTACGTC. Protein sequence: CATQVGTGLYEQYV. The chain joins TRBV28 to TRBJ2-7, with TRBD1 matching 9 bases. Germline values: CDR1 MDHEN, CDR2 SYDVKM. There are 14 residues in the CDR3. The V segment lost 10 bases and the J segment 4 bases; nucleotides outside the gene matches: 11.

This chain uses TRBV5-1 with TRBJ2-2; tentative D call: TRBD1 (5 bases). V shed 5 bases and J shed 6 bases, with 17 bases lying between them. CDR1 is SGHRS and CDR2 is YFSETQ in the germline V gene. The CDR3 contains 15 residues. The CDR3 coding sequence is TGCGCCAGCAGTGACCAATCAGGGTTGGCCGGGGAGCTGTTTTTT. It encodes CASSDQSGLAGELFF. The complete variable domain, with remaining parts taken from reference TRBV5-1 and TRBJ2-2, reads KAGVTQTPRYLIKTRGQQVTLSCSPISGHRSVSWYQQTPGQGLQFLFEYFSETQRNKGNFPGRFSGRQFSNSRSEMNVSTLELGDSALYLCASSDQSGLAGELFFGEGSRLTVL.

The sample holds one count of this clone. Other DNA sequences in the sample encode the same CDR3. This sequence joins TRBV6-5 and TRBJ1-1, with D maybe TRBD1 (6 bases). V lost 0 bases to trimming and J lost 5 bases, with 10 bases between them. From germline, CDR1 is MNHEY and CDR2 SVGAGI. The CDR3 is 14 amino acids. The CDR3 coding sequence is TGTGCCAGCAGTTACTCGCGAGGGGGTACTGAAGCTTTCTTT. Translating gives CASSYSRGGTEAFF.

This clone was detected once. The chain recombines TRBV19 with TRBJ1-1; tentative D call: TRBD1 (5 bases). The CDR3 loop spans 15 amino acids. Per the germline V gene, CDR1 is LNHDA and CDR2 is SQIVND (reference sequence). The germline V and J ends were trimmed by 4 bases and 1 base, with 13 bases remaining between them. CDR3: CASSKERQQNTEAFF. In DNA, the CDR3 is TGTGCCAGTAGTAAAGAGCGACAGCAGAACACTGAAGCTTTCTTT.

J is TRBJ1-5 and V is TRBV18, with a tentative D call TRBD1 (6 bases). The germline V gene has CDR1 KGHSH and CDR2 LQKENI. The CDR3 sequence is 19 residues long. Trimming shortened V by 4 bases and J by 0 bases, and 22 bases separated the two germline ends. As DNA, the CDR3 is TGTGCCAGCTCACACCAAAAAAACTTCAGGGGCCTTAGCAATCAGCCCCAGCATTTT. This codes for CASSHQKNFRGLSNQPQHF.

The chain has TRBV6-5 and TRBJ2-2, with D possibly matching TRBD1 (6 bases). This CDR3 has 15 residues. V was trimmed by 7 bases and J by 2 bases, leaving 14 bases between them. Germline CDR1 reads MNHEY; CDR2 reads SVGAGI. The CDR3 DNA sequence: TGTGCCAGCAAGCCGGACAGACCTAACACCGGGGAGCTGTTTTTT. Its translation is CASKPDRPNTGELFF.

In DNA form, the CDR3 reads TGTGCCAGCGGACGGACAGGGGGCGGGGAAAAACTGTTTTTT. Its protein is CASGRTGGGEKLFF. The gene calls are TRBV6-5 and TRBJ1-4; 11 nucleotides align to TRBD1. The CDR3 sequence is 14 residues long. With V trimmed by 8 bases and J by 8 bases, 7 bases remained unmatched. Germline-derived CDR1 and CDR2 are MNHEY and SVGAGI.

This sequence joins TRBV27 and TRBJ2-7, with D possibly matching TRBD1 (6 bases). V dropped 4 bases and J dropped 4 bases, with 14 bases sitting between them. CDR1 and CDR2 (germline): MNHEY, SMNVEV (reference sequence). The CDR3 consists of 14 residues. CDR3 sequence: CASSSNRDSYEQYF. The DNA of the CDR3 is TGTGCCAGCAGTTCTAACAGGGATTCGTACGAGCAGTACTTC.

V is TRBV10-2 and J is TRBJ1-6; TRBD1 agrees at 7 bases. The CDR3 runs to 16 residues. Looked up from germline, CDR1 is WSHSY and CDR2 is SAAADI. Trimming cost V 4 bases and J 6 bases; bases outside gene matches: 9. CDR3 amino acids: CASSALDPGGNSPLHF. For the CDR3, the DNA is TGCGCCAGCAGTGCCTTGGACCCAGGGGGTAATTCACCCCTCCACTTT.

V gene TRBV5-1 combines with J gene TRBJ1-1; D unresolved. The germline V gene has CDR1 SGHRS and CDR2 YFSETQ. V shed 0 bases and J shed 10 bases, with 13 bases lying between them. This CDR3 spans 13 amino acids. The CDR3 is CASSLVPGSGAFF. The CDR3 region has the DNA TGCGCCAGCAGCTTGGTCCCGGGTAGCGGAGCTTTCTTT.

This chain joins TRBV9 and TRBJ1-2, with 8 bases fitting TRBD1. This CDR3 region has 15 residues. V lost 0 bases, J lost 8 bases, and 9 bases stayed unmatched. Per the germline V gene, CDR1 is SGDLS and CDR2 is YYNGEE. The CDR3 DNA sequence: TGTGCCAGCAGCGTAGAGGGGCAGGGGGCTAGGGGCTACACCTTC. Its protein product is CASSVEGQGARGYTF.

This clone occurred once. J is TRBJ2-7 and V is TRBV11-3, with TRBD2 identical over 11 bases. Germline trimming cut 3 bases from V and 3 bases from J; bases unmatched to any gene: 4. Germline CDR1 SGHNT, CDR2 YENEEA. CDR3 length: 15 residues. CDR3: CASSLTSGVFYEQYF. The CDR3 region has the DNA TGTGCCAGCAGCTTGACTAGCGGGGTTTTCTACGAGCAGTACTTC. Using reference TRBV11-3 and TRBJ2-7 for the parts outside the CDR3, the full variable domain is EAGVVQSPRYKIIEKKQPVAFWCNPISGHNTLYWYLQNLGQGPELLIRYENEEAVDDSQLPKDRFSAERLKGVDSTLKIQPAELGDSAVYLCASSLTSGVFYEQYFGPGTRLTVT.

The chain carries TRBV30 and TRBJ2-1, with 11 bases lining up with TRBD2. The CDR3 has 14 amino acids. The germline CDR1 and CDR2 sequences are GTSNPN and SVGIG (reference sequence). V dropped 1 base and J dropped 15; count of bases not matched to a gene: 11. The CDR3: CAWSALAGGVGRFF. The CDR3, as DNA: TGTGCCTGGAGTGCGCTAGCGGGGGGCGTGGGGCGGTTCTTC.

This chain connects TRBV27 to TRBJ1-1; 11 nucleotides agree with TRBD1. This CDR3 is 14 amino acids long. The trim removed 11 bases at V and 9 bases at J, leaving 14 bases unmatched. The germline gives CDR1 MNHEY, CDR2 SMNVEV (reference sequence). This CDR3 is CASLAGTGGRKAFF. CDR3 sequence (DNA): TGTGCCTCATTGGCCGGGACAGGGGGTAGGAAAGCTTTCTTT.